This entry lists 4 T cell receptor beta chains sequenced from one sample in a study of T cells in Graves' hyperthyroidism and ophthalmopathy. From RNA transcripts, TCR beta CDR3 regions were amplified. TCR CDR3 regions were first amplified by RT-PCR with HTBI primers. TCRdb itself ran the multiplex PCR reads through MiXCR, one entry per CDR3 protein. The sample gives under 550,000 distinct CDR3 sequences, approximately 15% of which show up once; 5.3% is in the top ten. Sequenced input: blood. The receptor source for this set is a woman between 18 and 29 years old with Graves' hyperthyroidism.

V and J are TRBV20-1 and TRBJ2-5; unclear D gene. This CDR3 spans 15 amino acids. Per the germline V gene, CDR1 is DFQATT and CDR2 is SNEGSKA (reference sequence). Trimming pared 1 base from V and 2 bases from J, leaving 14 bases between. The CDR3 spells CSARGTCGEQETQYF. CDR3 sequence (DNA): TGCAGTGCTAGAGGAACCTGCGGCGAACAAGAGACCCAGTACTTC.

The J gene is TRBJ2-7, the V gene TRBV5-6; D call uncertain. Germline CDR1 reads SGHDT; CDR2 reads YYEEEE. The CDR3 runs 11 residues. Trimming pared 4 bases from V and 3 bases from J, leaving 5 bases between. CDR3 protein: CASSHNYEQYF. CDR3 bases: TGTGCCAGCAGCCACAACTACGAGCAGTACTTC.

The chain links TRBV7-9 to TRBJ2-3; D is unresolved. Trimming pared 5 bases from V and 2 bases from J, leaving 11 bases between. The germline V gene has CDR1 SEHNR and CDR2 FQNEAQ (reference sequence). CDR3 length equals 14 residues. The chain's CDR3 is CASSGPNPTDTQYF. CDR3 DNA sequence: TGTGCCAGCAGCGGTCCAAACCCCACAGATACGCAGTATTTT.

This clonotype was seen more than once but under ten times. One junction end does not reproduce the germline sequence, and a read error may be involved. The genes are TRBV6-5 and TRBJ1-1; the D gene is possibly TRBD1 (6 bases). The CDR3 sequence is 13 residues long. Germline assignment: CDR1 MNHEY and CDR2 SVGAGI. CDR3 protein: CASRYSTGTEAFF. In nucleotides, the CDR3 is TGTGCCAGCAGATACTCGACAGGCACTGAAGCTTTCTTT.